This entry lists 17 T cell receptor beta chains sequenced from one sample in a study of tumor and adjacent non-tumor tissue in lung cancer. The template was RNA from unsorted bulk tissue. A modified ARM-PCR protocol with three rounds of nested PCR amplified TCRbeta. TCRdb called the multiplex PCR reads again in MiXCR, with one record for every CDR3 protein. The sample has more than 70,000 distinct CDR3 sequences, around 59% seen once. The sample taken for sequencing was lung tumor tissue. The receptor source for this set is a man between 65 and 80 years old with non-small cell lung cancer.

This clonotype was observed at least ten times. This chain uses TRBV10-3 with TRBJ2-3; D is unresolved. Germline-derived CDR1 and CDR2 are ENHRY and SYGVKD. Trimming stripped 8 bases from V and 3 bases from J, with 12 bases between. This CDR3 comprises 13 residues. CDR3 bases: TGTGCCATCGGAAACCCGGTAACAGATACGCAGTATTTT. Translation: CAIGNPVTDTQYF.

This clonotype turned up a few times. The chain uses TRBV12-3 or TRBV12-4 and TRBJ2-1; tentatively, D is TRBD1 or TRBD2 (7 bases each). V shed 6 bases and J shed 7 bases, with 16 bases lying between them. This CDR3 contains 14 residues. The CDR3 DNA follows: TGTGCCAGCAGGGGGGGGGCAGGGGGGAATGAGCAGTTCTTC. Translating it yields CASRGGAGGNEQFF.

Comment on this clonotype: One end of the junction is discordant with germline, which a read error may explain. In DNA, the CDR3 is TGTTCCAGCAGTGAGGAAGACAGGGCCAAAGAGACCCAGTACTTC. Residues: CSSSEEDRAKETQYF. This chain joins TRBV6-1 and TRBJ2-5; TRBD1 agrees at 7 bases. The CDR3 is 15 amino acids. Germline values: CDR1 MNHNS, CDR2 SASEGT.

This clonotype occurred many times. The gene calls are TRBV12-3 or TRBV12-4 and TRBJ2-2; a possible D gene is TRBD2 (6 bases). The V end lost 3 bases, the J end lost 5 bases, and 13 bases lay between the germline ends. The CDR3 has 15 amino acids. This chain's CDR3 is CASSLGGGLTGELFF. DNA for the CDR3: TGTGCCAGCAGTTTGGGGGGAGGTCTGACCGGGGAGCTGTTTTTT.

This clonotype was detected many times. The rearrangement links TRBV20-1 to TRBJ2-7; 7 bases line up with TRBD1. Germline V gives CDR1 DFQATT, CDR2 SNEGSKA (reference sequence). V lost 7 bases, J lost 4 bases, and 7 bases stayed unmatched. CDR3 size: 12 residues. CDR3: CSVEKTGYEQYF. DNA for the CDR3: TGCAGTGTGGAGAAGACAGGGTACGAGCAGTACTTC.

A word on this clonotype: Germline and junction disagree at one end, which may indicate a read error. This CDR3 is CSASNTYSATNEKLSF. The CDR3 DNA sequence: TGCAGTGCTAGCAACACATACTCCGCAACTAATGAAAAACTGTCTTTT. The rearrangement joins TRBV20-1 to TRBJ1-4; D uncertain. The CDR3 has 16 residues. CDR1 DFQATT and CDR2 SNEGSKA come from the germline V gene (reference sequence).

The chain has TRBV28 and TRBJ2-7, with D possibly matching TRBD1 (6 bases). From germline, CDR1 is MDHEN and CDR2 SYDVKM. V lost 7 bases to trimming and J lost 5 bases, with 15 bases between them. The CDR3 consists of 13 residues. The CDR3 protein is CASNYQGMNEQYF. For the CDR3, the DNA is TGTGCCAGCAATTACCAGGGGATGAACGAGCAGTACTTC. Filled out from reference TRBV28 and TRBJ2-7, the complete variable domain reads DVKVTQSSRYLVKRTGEKVFLECVQDMDHENMFWYRQDPGLGLRLIYFSYDVKMKEKGDIPEGYSVSREKKERFSLILESASTNQTSMYLCASNYQGMNEQYFGPGTRLTVT.

On this clonotype itself: A read error may be the cause here, since a much bigger clone is one base away. The missing conserved phenylalanine or tryptophan at the end of this CDR3 makes a read error likely. The chain is built from TRBV5-6 and TRBJ2-1; D may be TRBD2 (5 bases). The CDR3 loop spans 17 amino acids. Trimming stripped 2 bases from V and 3 bases from J, with 18 bases between. Per germline, CDR1 SGHDT and CDR2 YYEEEE. CDR3 amino acids: CASSLLKSGRNYNEQFL. CDR3 sequence (DNA): TGTGCCAGCAGCTTACTAAAAAGCGGCCGGAACTACAATGAGCAGTTCTTA.

The gene calls are TRBV11-2 and TRBJ2-7; D uncertain. Germline-derived CDR1 and CDR2 are SGHAT and FQNNGV. The CDR3 is 12 residues long. V lost 5 bases to trimming and J lost 9 bases, with 14 bases between them. CDR3 in amino acids: CASSLLFGAQYF. The CDR3 nucleotides read TGTGCCAGCAGCCTCCTCTTCGGAGCGCAGTACTTC.

This clonotype was counted a few times. This may be a read error: a much more frequent sequence differs by one nucleotide. The rearrangement joins TRBV5-6 to TRBJ2-1, with D hard to call. From germline, CDR1 is SGHDT and CDR2 YYEEEE. The ends were cut back, 0 bases at V and 12 bases at J, with 13 bases in the middle. This CDR3 is built from 13 residues. CDR3 loop: CASSLDQAGRQFF. In nucleotides, the CDR3 is TGTGCCAGCAGCTTGGACCAGGCCGGTCGGCAGTTCTTC.

This clonotype was counted only a few times. J is TRBJ2-7 and V is TRBV5-1; tentative D call: TRBD1 (5 bases). The CDR3 is made up of 14 amino acids. V lost 4 bases to trimming and J lost 1 base, with 12 bases between them. CDR1 SGHRS and CDR2 YFSETQ come from the germline V gene. CDR3 sequence (DNA): TGCGCCAGCAGCAGGGGTGTCGGGTCCTACGAGCAGTACTTC. It encodes CASSRGVGSYEQYF.

This clonotype occurred a few times. This may be a read error: a much more frequent sequence differs by one nucleotide. The chain is built from TRBV5-6 and TRBJ1-5; D is perhaps TRBD1 (6 bases). Germline-derived CDR1 and CDR2 are SGHDT and YYEEEE. The CDR3 is 14 residues long. The CDR3: CASSPDRNNQPQRF. Written as DNA, the CDR3 is TGTGCCAGCAGCCCTGACAGGAACAATCAGCCCCAGCGTTTT.

This chain uses TRBV5-6 with TRBJ2-3, with D possibly being TRBD1 (6 bases). The CDR3 contains 15 residues. Deletions cut 2 bases from V and 7 bases from J, with 17 bases between. Germline V gene data show CDR1 as SGHDT and CDR2 as YYEEEE. DNA for the CDR3: TGTGCCAGCAGCTTCAGGCCCTCAGGGACAAATACGCAGTATTTT. It yields the protein CASSFRPSGTNTQYF.

In this sample, this clonotype turned up many times. The V call is TRBV4-1, the J call TRBJ2-5; TRBD1 aligns across 7 bases. The trim removed 4 bases at V and 13 bases at J, leaving 9 bases unmatched. This CDR3 comprises 12 residues. Germline values: CDR1 MGHRA, CDR2 YSYEKL. The CDR3 loop reads CASSPAGGPGYF. In nucleotides, the CDR3 is TGCGCCAGCAGCCCCGCAGGGGGACCTGGGTACTTC.

Of note for this clonotype: The missing conserved phenylalanine or tryptophan at the end of this CDR3 makes a read error likely. V and J are TRBV6-5 and TRBJ2-2, with 10 bases aligning to TRBD2. Germline V gene lookup returns CDR1 MNHEY and CDR2 SVGAGI. The ends lost 5 bases at V and 7 bases at J; junction bases unmatched: 10. The CDR3 runs to 16 residues. CDR3 nucleotides: TGTGCCAGCAGTCTCACAAGCGGGAGGGCCTTCGGGGAGCTGTTTCTT. This translates into CASSLTSGRAFGELFL.

Note on this clonotype: The junction shows a germline mismatch at one end, possibly a read error. The CDR3 region has the DNA TGTGCCAGCAGCTACTTACAGGGAACCAATCGGCCCCAGCATTTT. This encodes CASSYLQGTNRPQHF. The chain couples TRBV6-6 to TRBJ1-5; the D gene is possibly TRBD1 (6 bases). Per the germline V gene, CDR1 is MNHNY and CDR2 is SVGAGI (reference sequence). This CDR3 is 15 amino acids long.

Only one count was recorded for this clonotype. A read error may account for a junction end that differs from germline. CDR3 loop: CGIRPGLARSSYNEQFF. The CDR3 DNA reads as TGTGGCATCAGGCCGGGACTAGCGAGGAGCTCCTACAATGAGCAGTTCTTC. The V call is TRBV10-3, the J call TRBJ2-1; 10 bases line up with TRBD2. This CDR3 has 17 residues. CDR1 and CDR2 (germline): ENHRY, SYGVKD.